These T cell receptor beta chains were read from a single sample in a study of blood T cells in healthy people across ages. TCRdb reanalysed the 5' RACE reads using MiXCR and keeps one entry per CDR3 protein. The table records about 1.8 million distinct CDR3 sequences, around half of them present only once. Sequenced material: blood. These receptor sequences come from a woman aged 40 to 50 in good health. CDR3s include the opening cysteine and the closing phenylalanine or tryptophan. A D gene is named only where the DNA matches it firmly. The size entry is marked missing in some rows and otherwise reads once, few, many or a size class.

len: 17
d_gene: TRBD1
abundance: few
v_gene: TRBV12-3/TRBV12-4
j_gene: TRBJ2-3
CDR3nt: TGTGCCAGCAGAAGCATTGCGACAGGGGGCCCCACGGATACGCAGTATTTT
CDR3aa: CASRSIATGGPTDTQYF

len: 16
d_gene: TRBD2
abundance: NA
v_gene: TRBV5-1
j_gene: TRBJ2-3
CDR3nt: TGCGCCAGCAGCCCAAGACTAGCGGGGGATATAGATACGCAGTATTTT
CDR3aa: CASSPRLAGDIDTQYF

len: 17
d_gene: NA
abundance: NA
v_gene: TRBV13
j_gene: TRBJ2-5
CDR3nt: TGTGCCAGCAGCTTAGGCCTCGGGCGGGCCAGGCAAGAGACCCAGTACTTC
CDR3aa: CASSLGLGRARQETQYF

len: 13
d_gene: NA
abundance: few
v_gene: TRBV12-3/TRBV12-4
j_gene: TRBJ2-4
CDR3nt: TGTGCCAGCAGACCTAACACCAAAAACATTCAGTACTTC
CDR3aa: CASRPNTKNIQYF

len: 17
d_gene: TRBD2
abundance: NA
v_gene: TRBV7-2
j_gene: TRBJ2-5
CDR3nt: TGTGCCAGCAGCTTAGATGGTAGCGGGGGAATTGGAGAGACCCAGTACTTC
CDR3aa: CASSLDGSGGIGETQYF

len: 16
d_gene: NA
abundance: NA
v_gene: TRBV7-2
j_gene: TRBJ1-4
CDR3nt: TGTGCCAGCAGCCTGATTACACCTGCAACTAATGAAAAACTGTTTTTT
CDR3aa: CASSLITPATNEKLFF

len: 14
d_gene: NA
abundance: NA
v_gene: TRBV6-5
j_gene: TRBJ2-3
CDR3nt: TGTGCCAGCAAAGCTGTAGAACGCACAGATACGCAGTATTTT
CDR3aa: CASKAVERTDTQYF

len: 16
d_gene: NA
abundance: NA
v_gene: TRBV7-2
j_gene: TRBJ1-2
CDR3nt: TGTGCCAGCAGCTTAGACCATATTGGGATCAACTATGGCTACACCTTC
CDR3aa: CASSLDHIGINYGYTF

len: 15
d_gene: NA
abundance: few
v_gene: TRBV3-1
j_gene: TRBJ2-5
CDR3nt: TGTGCCAGCAGCCAGGCGGGCAGAACTCAAGAGACCCAGTACTTC
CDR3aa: CASSQAGRTQETQYF

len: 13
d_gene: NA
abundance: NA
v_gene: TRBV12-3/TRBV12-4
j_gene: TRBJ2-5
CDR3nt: TGTGCCAGCAGTGTCCGGGACCCCTTGACCCAGTACTTC
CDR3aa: CASSVRDPLTQYF

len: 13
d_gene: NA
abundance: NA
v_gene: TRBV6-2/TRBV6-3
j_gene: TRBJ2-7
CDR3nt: TGTGCCAGCAGAGAGACGGCAGCCTACGAGCAGTACTTC
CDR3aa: CASRETAAYEQYF

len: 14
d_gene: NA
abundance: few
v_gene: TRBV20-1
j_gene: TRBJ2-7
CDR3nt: TGCAGCGGAGGTGGGACACCCGCAAACTACGAGCAGTACTTC
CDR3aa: CSGGGTPANYEQYF

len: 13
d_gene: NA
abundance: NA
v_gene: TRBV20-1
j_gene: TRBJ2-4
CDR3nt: TGCAGTGAAAGAAAACCGGGCAAAAACATTCAGTACTTC
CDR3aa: CSERKPGKNIQYF

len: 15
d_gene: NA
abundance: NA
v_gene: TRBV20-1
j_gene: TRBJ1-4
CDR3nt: TGCAGTGCTAGAGATTCACAGCGACTTAATGAAAAACTGTTTTTT
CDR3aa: CSARDSQRLNEKLFF

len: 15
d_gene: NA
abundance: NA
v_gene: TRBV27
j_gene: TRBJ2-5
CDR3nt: TGTGCCAGCAGTCGAGGGGGGGGGATCCAAGAGACCCAGTACTTC
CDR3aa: CASSRGGGIQETQYF

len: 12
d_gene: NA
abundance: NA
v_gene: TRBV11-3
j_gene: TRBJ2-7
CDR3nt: TGTGCCAGCAGCCCTTGGACCTTCGAGCAGTACTTC
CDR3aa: CASSPWTFEQYF

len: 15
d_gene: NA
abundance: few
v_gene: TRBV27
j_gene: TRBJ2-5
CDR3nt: TGTGCCAGCAGCCCCTTCGAGGCCTCCAGAGAGACCCAGTACTTC
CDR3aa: CASSPFEASRETQYF

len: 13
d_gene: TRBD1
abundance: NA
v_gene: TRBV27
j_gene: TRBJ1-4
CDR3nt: TGTGCCAGCAGACAGGGGGAAAATGAAAAACTGTTTTTT
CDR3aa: CASRQGENEKLFF

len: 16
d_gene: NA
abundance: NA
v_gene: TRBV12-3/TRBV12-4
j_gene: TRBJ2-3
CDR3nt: TGTGCCAGTTCTACTCGCGGAGCAGTGGGCACAGATACGCAGTATTTT
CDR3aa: CASSTRGAVGTDTQYF

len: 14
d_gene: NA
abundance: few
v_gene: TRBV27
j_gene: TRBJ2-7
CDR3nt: TGTGCCAGCAGCCGCCCGGGACGCCCCTACGAGCAGTACTTC
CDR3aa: CASSRPGRPYEQYF

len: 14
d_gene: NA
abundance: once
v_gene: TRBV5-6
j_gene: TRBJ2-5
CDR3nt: TGTGCCAGCAGCTGGCAGGCTACCCAAGAGACCCAGTACTTC
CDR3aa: CASSWQATQETQYF

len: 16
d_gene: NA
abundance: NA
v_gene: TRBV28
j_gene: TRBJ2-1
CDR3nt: TGTGCCAGCACTTTGGGCGGGGGCCGTAACTACAATGAGCAGTTCTTC
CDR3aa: CASTLGGGRNYNEQFF

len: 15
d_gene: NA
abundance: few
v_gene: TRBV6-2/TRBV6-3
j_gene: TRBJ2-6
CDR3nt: TGTGCCAGCAGTCCTTTAACCTCTGGGGCCAACGTCCTGACTTTC
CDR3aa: CASSPLTSGANVLTF

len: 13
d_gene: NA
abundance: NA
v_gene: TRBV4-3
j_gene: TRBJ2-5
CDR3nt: TGCGCCAGCAGCCAGGACGTATTTGGGACCCAGTACTTC
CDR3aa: CASSQDVFGTQYF

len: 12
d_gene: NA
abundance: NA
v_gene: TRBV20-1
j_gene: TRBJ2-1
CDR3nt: TGCAGTCCGTATCGTCAGGCGGATGAGCAGTTCTTC
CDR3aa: CSPYRQADEQFF

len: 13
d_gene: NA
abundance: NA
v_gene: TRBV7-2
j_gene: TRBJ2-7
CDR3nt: TGTGCCAGCAGCGCGAGATGGGAATACGAGCAGTACTTC
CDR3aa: CASSARWEYEQYF

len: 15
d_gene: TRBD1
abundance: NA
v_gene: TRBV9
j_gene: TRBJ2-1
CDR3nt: TGTGCCAGCAGCGTAGTGGGACAGGGGGACAATGAGCAGTTCTTC
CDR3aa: CASSVVGQGDNEQFF